This TCR beta chain was sequenced in a study of regulatory T cells in long-lasting Graves disease. Study observations and caveats: Persistent disease showed a preference for TRBV28, TRBJ1-2 and TRBJ2-5.

Remarks on this clonotype: Its antigen is not known.

To make TCR beta libraries, researchers used iRepertoire HTBI primers and Arm-PCR of CDR3 regions. One entry per CDR3 protein results from TCRdb running MiXCR on the multiplex PCR reads. The sample holds 350,000 to 500,000 distinct CDR3 sequences, about 21% seen once. Germline CDR1 SGHRS, CDR2 YFSETQ. Unmatched junction bases numbered 13, after V lost 5 bases and J lost 4 bases. The CDR3 is 17 amino acids. Time point meaning: persistent/refractory GD, antithyroid drugs over 5 years with positive TRAb. PBMCs provided the RNA from which the TCR library was made. This TCR was recovered from a female donor with Graves disease. The sequences come from peripheral blood mononuclear cells (PBMCs), collected when the disease was refractory, from a patient treated with antithyroid drugs. The genes are TRBV5-1 and TRBJ2-2, with 8 nucleotides matching TRBD2. This CDR3 is CASSQAGESVSTGELFF. In DNA, the CDR3 is TGCGCCAGCAGTCAAGCGGGAGAAAGTGTGAGCACCGGGGAGCTGTTTTTT.